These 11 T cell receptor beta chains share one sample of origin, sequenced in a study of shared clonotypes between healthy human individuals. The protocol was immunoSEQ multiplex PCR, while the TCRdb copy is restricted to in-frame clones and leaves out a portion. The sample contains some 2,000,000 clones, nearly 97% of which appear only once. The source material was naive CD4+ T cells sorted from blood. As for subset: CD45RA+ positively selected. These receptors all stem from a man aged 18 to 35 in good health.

This CDR3 is CASSLSGKLYNEQFF. The CDR3 DNA follows: TGTGCCAGCAGTTTATCAGGGAAACTATACAATGAGCAGTTCTTC. V usage is TRBV28 and J usage is TRBJ2-1; perhaps TRBD1 as D (5 bases). Germline values: CDR1 MDHEN, CDR2 SYDVKM. V was trimmed by 1 base and J by 4 bases, leaving 11 bases between them. The CDR3 length is 15 residues. Full variable domain (missing parts from reference TRBV28 and TRBJ2-1): DVKVTQSSRYLVKRTGEKVFLECVQDMDHENMFWYRQDPGLGLRLIYFSYDVKMKEKGDIPEGYSVSREKKERFSLILESASTNQTSMYLCASSLSGKLYNEQFFGPGTRLTVL.

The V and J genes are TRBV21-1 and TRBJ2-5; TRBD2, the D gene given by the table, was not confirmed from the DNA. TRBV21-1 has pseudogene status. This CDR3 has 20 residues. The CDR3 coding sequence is TGTGCCAGCAGCAAAGTGCGGGGCCTAGCGGGAGACCCGTACCAAGAGACCCAGTACTTC. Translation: CASSKVRGLAGDPYQETQYF.

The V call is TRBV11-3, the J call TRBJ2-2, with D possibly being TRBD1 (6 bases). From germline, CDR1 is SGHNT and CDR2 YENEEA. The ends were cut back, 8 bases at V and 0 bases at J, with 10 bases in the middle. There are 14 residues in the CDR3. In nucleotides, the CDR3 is TGTGCCAGCGCTGAGGGGGCGAACACCGGGGAGCTGTTTTTT. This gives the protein CASAEGANTGELFF.

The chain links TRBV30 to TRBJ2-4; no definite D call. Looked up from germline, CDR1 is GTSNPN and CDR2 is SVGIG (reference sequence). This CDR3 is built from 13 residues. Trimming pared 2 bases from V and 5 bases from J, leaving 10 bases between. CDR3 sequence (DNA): TGTGCCTGGAGTTCCGAAGTTCAAAACATTCAGTACTTC. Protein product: CAWSSEVQNIQYF.

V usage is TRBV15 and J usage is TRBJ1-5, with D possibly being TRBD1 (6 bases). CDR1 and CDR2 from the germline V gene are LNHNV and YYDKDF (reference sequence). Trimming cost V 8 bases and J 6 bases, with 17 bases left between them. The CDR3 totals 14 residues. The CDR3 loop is CATSPDRWSQPQHF. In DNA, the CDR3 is TGTGCCACCTCCCCAGACAGGTGGAGTCAGCCCCAGCATTTT.

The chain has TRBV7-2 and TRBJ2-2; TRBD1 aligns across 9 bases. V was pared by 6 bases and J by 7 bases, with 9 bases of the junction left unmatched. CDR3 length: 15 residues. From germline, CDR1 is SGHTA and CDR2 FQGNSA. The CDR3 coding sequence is TGTGCCAGCAGGCCCGGGACAGGGATGGTCGGGGAGCTGTTTTTT. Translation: CASRPGTGMVGELFF.

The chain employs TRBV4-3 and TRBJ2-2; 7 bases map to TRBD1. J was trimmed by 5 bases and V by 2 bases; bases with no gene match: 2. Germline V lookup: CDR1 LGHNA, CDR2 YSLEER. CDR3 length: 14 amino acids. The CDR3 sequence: CASSQQQGTGELFF. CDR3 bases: TGCGCCAGCAGCCAACAACAGGGGACCGGGGAGCTGTTTTTT.

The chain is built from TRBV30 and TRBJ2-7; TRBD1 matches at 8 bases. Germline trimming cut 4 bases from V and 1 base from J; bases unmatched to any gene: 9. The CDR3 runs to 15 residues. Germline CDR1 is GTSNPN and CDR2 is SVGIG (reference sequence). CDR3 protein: CAWTGGASASYEQYF. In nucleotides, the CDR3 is TGTGCCTGGACAGGGGGCGCATCAGCTTCCTACGAGCAGTACTTC.

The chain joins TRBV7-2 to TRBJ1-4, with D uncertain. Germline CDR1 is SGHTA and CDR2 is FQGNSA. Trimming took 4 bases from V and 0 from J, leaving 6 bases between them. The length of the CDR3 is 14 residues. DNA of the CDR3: TGTGCCAGCAGCTACGATGCAACTAATGAAAAACTGTTTTTT. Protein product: CASSYDATNEKLFF.

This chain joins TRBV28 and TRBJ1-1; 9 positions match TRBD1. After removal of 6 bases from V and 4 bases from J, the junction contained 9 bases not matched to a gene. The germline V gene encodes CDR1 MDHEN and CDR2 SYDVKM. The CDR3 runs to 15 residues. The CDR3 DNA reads TGTGCCAGCAGGGACGACAGGGGGTTGGGCACTGAAGCTTTCTTT. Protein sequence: CASRDDRGLGTEAFF.

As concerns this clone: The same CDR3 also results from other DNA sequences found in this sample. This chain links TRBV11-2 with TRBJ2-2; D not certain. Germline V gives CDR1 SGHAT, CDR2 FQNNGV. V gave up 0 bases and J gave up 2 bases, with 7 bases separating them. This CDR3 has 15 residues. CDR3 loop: CASSLEGGNTGELFF. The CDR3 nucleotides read TGTGCCAGCAGCTTAGAAGGTGGCAACACCGGGGAGCTGTTTTTT.